Sequencing of this TCR beta chain was carried out in a study of beta chain features in type 1 diabetes. Study results and caveats: In the patient group, naive, central memory and Treg TCRB repertoires seemed more alike than in the healthy donor group. There was a moderate but significant shortening of TCRB CDR3s in all four CD4+ subsets of Type 1 diabetes patients. For type 1 diabetes patients, VDJ junctions showed fewer insertions and more deletions.

The investigators reverse transcribed all of the isolated RNA, so they sequenced expressed TCRB transcripts. The table came from immunoSEQ multiplex PCR; TCRdb's copy has only in-frame clones and leaves some out. The table lists some 350,000 clones, less than 15% of them singletons. A remark on this clone: The antigen is unknown.

V was clipped by 2 bases and J by 0 bases, with 9 bases between them. This CDR3 has 15 amino acids. CDR1 is MNHEY and CDR2 is SVGAGI in the germline V gene. A single heparinised blood sample, averaging roughly 110 mL, was obtained per donor. Each sorted fraction was over 95% pure. The rearrangement uses TRBV6-5 and TRBJ2-3; D is perhaps TRBD2 (5 bases). The clonotype was recovered from a woman between 18 and 29 years old with type 1 diabetes. The sample consisted of naive CD4+ T cells from blood. The CDR3: CASSYEAVSTDTQYF. The CDR3 DNA sequence: TGTGCCAGCAGTTACGAAGCGGTTAGCACAGATACGCAGTATTTT.